Listed below are T cell receptor beta chains from one sample, sequenced in a study of shared clonotypes between healthy human individuals. The table came from immunoSEQ multiplex PCR; TCRdb's copy has only in-frame clones and leaves some out. The sample includes just over 2,000,000 clones, 85% to 95% of them seen just once. The sample comprised naive CD4+ T cells sorted from blood. These receptors were obtained from a man between 18 and 29 years old in good health. The CDR3 runs from the conserved cysteine through the conserved F or W. Each record gives: clone size, J gene, V gene, CDR3 length, D gene, CDR3 DNA, CDR3 protein. D genes are given only for firm matches. Clone sizes are given selectively: once, few, many, or a class where the clone is expanded.

>-|TRBJ2-7|TRBV10-3|15|-
TGTGCCATCAGTGATGTCCCCGGTGGGTCCTACGAGCAGTACTTC
CAISDVPGGSYEQYF
>-|TRBJ1-1|TRBV10-1|13|TRBD1
TGCGCCACCCGGGGACAGGGGATGGCTGAAGCTTTCTTT
CATRGQGMAEAFF
>-|TRBJ2-7|TRBV28|12|-
TGTGCCAGCTACGACCTTACCTACGAGCAGTACTTC
CASYDLTYEQYF
>-|TRBJ2-3|TRBV18|13|-
TGTGCCAGCTCACCAGGCTCAGGAGATACGCAGTATTTT
CASSPGSGDTQYF
>-|TRBJ2-3|TRBV6-5|11|-
TGTGCCAGCGCAAAAGCGGGCACGCAGTATTTT
CASAKAGTQYF
>-|TRBJ2-1|TRBV6-1|13|-
TGTGCCAGCACCCCGAGGCTTAGCGATGAGCAGTTCTTC
CASTPRLSDEQFF
>-|TRBJ2-1|TRBV5-4|14|-
TGTGCCAGCAGCTTGGGGACAGATAACAATGAGCAGTTCTTC
CASSLGTDNNEQFF
>-|TRBJ1-1|TRBV4-3|18|-
TGCGCCAGCAGCCCCCCACAGAACCGCCTAACCGGGGACACTGAAGCTTTCTTT
CASSPPQNRLTGDTEAFF
>-|TRBJ2-7|TRBV14|16|TRBD2
TGTGCCAGCAGCCAAGATACCACTAGCGGGAGCTACGAGCAGTACTTC
CASSQDTTSGSYEQYF
>-|TRBJ2-3|TRBV30|12|-
TGTGCCTGGAGCGCACGCACAGATACGCAGTATTTT
CAWSARTDTQYF
>-|TRBJ2-5|TRBV27|16|TRBD2
TGTGCCAGCACCTCGACTAGCGGGGGGGCTCGGGAGACCCAGTACTTC
CASTSTSGGARETQYF
>-|TRBJ1-1|TRBV7-9|15|-
TGTGCCAGCAGCTTAGTCCAGGGTAGAGACACTGAAGCTTTCTTT
CASSLVQGRDTEAFF
>-|TRBJ1-1|TRBV19|15|-
TGTGCCAGTAGTCTAACATGGGCCATGAACACTGAAGCTTTCTTT
CASSLTWAMNTEAFF
>-|TRBJ1-2|TRBV15|16|TRBD1
TGTGCCACCAGCAACTTAGCGGGACAGGGGGGTCATGGCTACACCTTC
CATSNLAGQGGHGYTF
>-|TRBJ2-1|TRBV11-2|16|TRBD2
TGTGCCAGCAGATCCTCCGGGAGGAGCTCCTACAATGAGCAGTTCTTC
CASRSSGRSSYNEQFF
>once|TRBJ2-3|TRBV29-1|12|-
TGCAGCGTTGACCCCGGCACAGATACGCAGTATTTT
CSVDPGTDTQYF
>-|TRBJ2-1|TRBV11-2|13|-
TGTGCCAGCAGCTCGACCCAGTCGGTTGAGCAGTTCTTC
CASSSTQSVEQFF
>-|TRBJ1-2|TRBV6-6|12|TRBD1
TGTGCCAGCAGTTACCAGGGGGAGGGCTACACCTTC
CASSYQGEGYTF
>-|TRBJ1-2|TRBV7-3|12|-
TGTGCCAGCAGCCCCAACTCAGAAGGCTACACCTTC
CASSPNSEGYTF
>-|TRBJ2-5|TRBV18|13|-
TGTGCCAGCTCACCGTACAGCCAAGAGACCCAGTACTTC
CASSPYSQETQYF
>-|TRBJ2-3|TRBV27|13|-
TGTGCCAGCAGGGAACATAGCACAGATACGCAGTATTTT
CASREHSTDTQYF
>-|TRBJ1-2|TRBV6-1|12|-
TGTGCCAGCAGTCAGGCGGCCTATGGCTACACCTTC
CASSQAAYGYTF
>-|TRBJ1-2|TRBV4-2|14|-
TGTGCCAGCAGCCAAACGGACAGCCCGGGTGGCTACACCTTC
CASSQTDSPGGYTF
>-|TRBJ1-3|TRBV6-1|11|-
TGTGCCAGCTCGGAGGGAAACACCATATATTTT
CASSEGNTIYF
>-|TRBJ2-7|TRBV4-1|15|TRBD2
TGCGCCAGCAGCCAAGGGGTGGGACTACTCTACGAGCAGTACTTC
CASSQGVGLLYEQYF